The rows below give T cell receptor beta chains drawn from one sample of a study of cytomegalovirus exposure and HLA in healthy donors. Clones were read by immunoSEQ multiplex PCR, and TCRdb kept only the in-frame ones, dropping some. Of roughly 120,000 clones detected, roughly 76% appear once; the ten largest clones hold 15% to 20%. The source material was PBMCs. The source of these receptors is a man in his fifties or sixties in good health and CMV-seropositive. The CDR3 runs from the conserved cysteine through the conserved F or W. A D gene is named only where the DNA matches it firmly. A row's size may be missing; if present it is once, few, many or a size class.

cdr3_length clone_size j_call v_call d_call cdr3_nt cdr3_aa
12 . TRBJ1-2 TRBV5-4 . TGTGCCAGCAGCTTGGAAACTTATGGCTACACCTTC CASSLETYGYTF
16 once TRBJ1-3 TRBV5-1 . TGCGCCAGCAGCGAGAACACGGCGGGCTCTGGAAACACCATATATTTT CASSENTAGSGNTIYF
15 . TRBJ1-1 TRBV11-2 TRBD1 TGTGCCAGCAGCCCCAGACAGGGGCCGAACACTGAAGCTTTCTTT CASSPRQGPNTEAFF
16 . TRBJ2-3 TRBV18 TRBD2 TGTGCCAGCTCACCACCGGGCGGGAGTCGAGGAGATACGCAGTATTTT CASSPPGGSRGDTQYF
15 . TRBJ2-1 TRBV5-1 . TGCGCCAGCAGCAAAATGGTAGGGAGACTCCATGAGCAGTTCTTC CASSKMVGRLHEQFF
18 . TRBJ1-5 TRBV4-3 TRBD1 TGCGCCAGCAGCCACCTGGCCGGGACAGCTGATAGCAATCAGCCCCAGCATTTT CASSHLAGTADSNQPQHF
15 . TRBJ2-3 TRBV5-1 . TGCGCCAGCAGCTTGGCGGCAGGGGGCACAGATACGCAGTATTTT CASSLAAGGTDTQYF
16 . TRBJ2-5 TRBV6-5 TRBD2 TGTGCCAGCAGCTACCCGGCTGCGGGGGGGCCCAAGACCCAGTACTTC CASSYPAAGGPKTQYF
15 . TRBJ2-1 TRBV6-5 . TGTGCCAGCAGGTGGTCGGGGGATTCCTACAATGAGCAGTTCTTC CASRWSGDSYNEQFF
18 . TRBJ1-5 TRBV19 TRBD1 TGTGCCAGTACCCCGAACCGGGACAGGCATGGCTGGGGTCAGCCCCAGCATTTT CASTPNRDRHGWGQPQHF
15 few TRBJ2-1 TRBV19 TRBD2 TGTGCCAGTAGCATAGCGGGAGAGGCCTACAATGAGCAGTTCTTC CASSIAGEAYNEQFF
14 . TRBJ1-4 TRBV6-1 . TGTGCCAGCAAAGACAGGTGGGAGAATGAAAAACTGTTTTTT CASKDRWENEKLFF
17 . TRBJ2-3 TRBV27 . TGTGCCACCCGGTTCGTGGGGGCCCCCGTTCGGGCAGATACGCAGTATTTT CATRFVGAPVRADTQYF
13 . TRBJ1-1 TRBV10-2 . TGCGCCAGTGCCTCAGGGTTGAACACTGAAGCTTTCTTT CASASGLNTEAFF
16 few TRBJ1-2 TRBV5-1 TRBD1 TGCGCCAGCAGCTGGGACAGGGGGAGTGCTAACTATGGCTACACCTTC CASSWDRGSANYGYTF
15 . TRBJ1-3 TRBV6-5 TRBD1 TGTGCCAGCAGTAAACAGGGGGTCGCTGGAAACACCATATATTTT CASSKQGVAGNTIYF
14 . TRBJ1-5 TRBV28 . TGTGCCAGCAGAAAACAGGGAATGTATCAGCCCCAGCATTTT CASRKQGMYQPQHF
12 . TRBJ2-3 TRBV4-2 . TGTGCCAGCAGCCAAGTTGGCAATACGCAGTATTTT CASSQVGNTQYF
13 few TRBJ1-2 TRBV19 . TGTGCCAGTAGGATGGGGGGGAACTATGGCTACACCTTC CASRMGGNYGYTF
15 . TRBJ1-3 TRBV4-3 . TGCGCCAGCAGCCAAGATGGAGCGTCTGGAAACACCATATATTTT CASSQDGASGNTIYF
12 few TRBJ1-1 TRBV1 . TGCACCAGCAGCCAAGATCTAGAGGAAGCTTTCTTT CTSSQDLEEAFF